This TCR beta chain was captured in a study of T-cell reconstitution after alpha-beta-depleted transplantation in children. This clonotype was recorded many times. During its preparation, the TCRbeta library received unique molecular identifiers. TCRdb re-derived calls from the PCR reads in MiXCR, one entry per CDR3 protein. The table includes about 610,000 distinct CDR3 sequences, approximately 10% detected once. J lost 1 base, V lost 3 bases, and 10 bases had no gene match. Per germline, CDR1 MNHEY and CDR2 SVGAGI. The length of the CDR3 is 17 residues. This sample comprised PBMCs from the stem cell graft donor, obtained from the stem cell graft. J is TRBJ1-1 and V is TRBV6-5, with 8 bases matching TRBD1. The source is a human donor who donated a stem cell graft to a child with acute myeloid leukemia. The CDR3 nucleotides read TGTGCCAGCAGTTATACAGGGGGGGATCTATCGAACACTGAAGCTTTCTTT. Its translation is CASSYTGGDLSNTEAFF.